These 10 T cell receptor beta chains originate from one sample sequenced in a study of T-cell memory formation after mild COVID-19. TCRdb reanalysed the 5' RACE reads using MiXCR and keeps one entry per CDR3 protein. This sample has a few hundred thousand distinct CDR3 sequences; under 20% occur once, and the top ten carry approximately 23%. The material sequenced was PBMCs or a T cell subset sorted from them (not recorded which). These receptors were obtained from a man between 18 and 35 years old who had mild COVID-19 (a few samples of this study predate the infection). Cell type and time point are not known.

The CDR3: CASSSAELNEQFF. The CDR3 DNA follows: TGTGCCAGCAGCTCAGCGGAGCTCAATGAGCAGTTCTTC. The genes are TRBV7-6 and TRBJ2-1; D possibly corresponds to TRBD2 (5 bases). This CDR3 is built from 13 residues. The V gene's germline CDR1 is SGHVS and CDR2 FNYEAQ. V was clipped by 4 bases and J by 6 bases, with 10 bases between them. Supplemented by reference TRBV7-6 and TRBJ2-1, the full variable domain reads GAGVSQSPRYKVTKRGQDVALRCDPISGHVSLYWYRQALGQGPEFLTYFNYEAQQDKSGLPNDRFSAERPEGSISTLTIQRTEQRDSAMYRCASSSAELNEQFFGPGTRLTVL.

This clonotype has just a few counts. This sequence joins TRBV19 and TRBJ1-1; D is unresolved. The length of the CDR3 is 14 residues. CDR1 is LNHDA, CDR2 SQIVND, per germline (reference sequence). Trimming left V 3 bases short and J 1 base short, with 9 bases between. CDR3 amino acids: CASSIKDQNTEAFF. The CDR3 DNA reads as TGTGCCAGTAGTATCAAGGACCAGAACACTGAAGCTTTCTTT. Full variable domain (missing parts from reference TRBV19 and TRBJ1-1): DGGITQSPKYLFRKEGQNVTLSCEQNLNHDAMYWYRQDPGQGLRLIYYSQIVNDFQKGDIAEGYSVSREKKESFPLTVTSAQKNPTAFYLCASSIKDQNTEAFFGQGTRLTVV.

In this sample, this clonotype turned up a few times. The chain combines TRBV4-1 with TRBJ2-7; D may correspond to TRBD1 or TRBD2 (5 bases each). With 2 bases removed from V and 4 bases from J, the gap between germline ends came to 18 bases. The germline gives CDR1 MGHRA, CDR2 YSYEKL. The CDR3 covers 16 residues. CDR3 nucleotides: TGCGCCAGCAGCCAATACTCGCACGGGGCTTTTTACGAGCAGTACTTC. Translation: CASSQYSHGAFYEQYF.

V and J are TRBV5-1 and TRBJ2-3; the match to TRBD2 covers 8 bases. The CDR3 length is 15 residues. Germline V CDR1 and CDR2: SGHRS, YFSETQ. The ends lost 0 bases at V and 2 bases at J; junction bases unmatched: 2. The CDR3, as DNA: TGCGCCAGCAGCTTGGTAGCGGGGATCACAGATACGCAGTATTTT. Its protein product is CASSLVAGITDTQYF.

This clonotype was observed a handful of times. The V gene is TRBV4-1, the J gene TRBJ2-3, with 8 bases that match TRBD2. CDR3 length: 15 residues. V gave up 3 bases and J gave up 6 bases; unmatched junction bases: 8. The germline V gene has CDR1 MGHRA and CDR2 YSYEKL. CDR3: CASSHGGGSGDTQYF. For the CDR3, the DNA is TGCGCCAGCAGCCATGGCGGGGGGTCCGGGGATACGCAGTATTTT.

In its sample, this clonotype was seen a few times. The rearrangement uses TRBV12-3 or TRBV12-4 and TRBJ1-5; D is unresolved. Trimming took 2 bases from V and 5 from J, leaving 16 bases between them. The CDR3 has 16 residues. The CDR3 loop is CASSLIISGVDQPQHF. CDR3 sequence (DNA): TGTGCCAGCAGTTTAATCATCAGTGGGGTGGATCAGCCCCAGCATTTT.

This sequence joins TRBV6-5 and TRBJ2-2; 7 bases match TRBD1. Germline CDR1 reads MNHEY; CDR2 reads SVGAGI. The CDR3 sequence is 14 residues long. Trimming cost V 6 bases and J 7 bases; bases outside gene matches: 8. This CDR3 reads CASRARGPGGELFF. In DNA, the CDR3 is TGTGCCAGCAGGGCAAGGGGGCCCGGCGGGGAGCTGTTTTTT.

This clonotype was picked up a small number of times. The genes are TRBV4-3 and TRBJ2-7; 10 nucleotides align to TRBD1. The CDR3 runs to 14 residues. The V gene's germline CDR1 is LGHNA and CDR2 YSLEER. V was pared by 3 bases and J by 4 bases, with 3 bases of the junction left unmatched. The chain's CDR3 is CASSQDRGEYEQYF. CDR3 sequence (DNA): TGCGCCAGCAGCCAGGACAGGGGGGAATACGAGCAGTACTTC.

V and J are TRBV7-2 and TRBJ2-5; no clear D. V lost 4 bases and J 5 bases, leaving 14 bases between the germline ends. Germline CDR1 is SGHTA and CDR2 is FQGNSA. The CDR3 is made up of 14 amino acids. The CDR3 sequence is CASSSRRDGETQYF. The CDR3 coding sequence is TGTGCCAGCAGCTCACGTAGGGATGGGGAGACCCAGTACTTC.

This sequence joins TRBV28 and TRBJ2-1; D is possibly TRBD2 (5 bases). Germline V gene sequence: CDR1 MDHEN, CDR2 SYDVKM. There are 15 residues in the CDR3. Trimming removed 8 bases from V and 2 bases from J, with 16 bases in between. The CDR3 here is CASEYGVGTYNEQFF. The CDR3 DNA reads TGTGCCAGCGAATACGGAGTCGGGACCTACAATGAGCAGTTCTTC.